The 25 T cell receptor beta chains reported below all come from one sample, sequenced in a study of CD4 T cell repertoires in COVID-19. TCRdb's copy holds only in-frame clones and misses some; the assay was immunoSEQ multiplex PCR. This table has approximately 22,000 clones, over 75% appearing once. These memory T cells were uncultured and sequenced directly after ex vivo isolation. The sequences come from central memory CD4+ T cells from blood, collected before the COVID-19 pandemic. The source is a human donor who had COVID-19.

The CDR3 spells CASSVIDNSPLHF. CDR3 nucleotide sequence: TGTGCCAGCAGCGTAATCGATAATTCACCCCTCCACTTT. The chain has TRBV9 and TRBJ1-6; D remains unclear. Germline V gene sequence: CDR1 SGDLS, CDR2 YYNGEE. The V gene lost 1 base and the J gene lost 5 bases, with 4 bases spanning the gap. The CDR3 extends over 13 amino acids.

The gene calls are TRBV25-1 and TRBJ1-2, with D possibly TRBD1 on 5 matching bases. CDR3 size: 15 residues. Germline loops: CDR1 MGHDK, CDR2 SYGVNS. Trimming removed 1 base from V and 7 bases from J, with 16 bases in between. CDR3 protein: CASSELGGPSGGYTF. DNA for the CDR3: TGTGCCAGCAGTGAATTGGGGGGACCTTCGGGTGGCTACACCTTC.

This chain uses TRBV18 with TRBJ2-2; 8 positions match TRBD2. CDR3 size: 16 residues. Germline-derived CDR1 and CDR2 are KGHSH and LQKENI. Trimming at V came to 2 bases and at J to 0 bases, leaving 2 bases not matched to a gene. The CDR3: CASSPIAGSNTGELFF. The CDR3 coding sequence is TGTGCCAGCTCACCAATAGCGGGGTCGAACACCGGGGAGCTGTTTTTT.

The V call is TRBV30, the J call TRBJ2-7; 7 bases match TRBD1. CDR1 and CDR2 from the germline V gene are GTSNPN and SVGIG (reference sequence). J lost 2 bases, V lost 5 bases, and 6 bases had no gene match. The length of the CDR3 is 13 residues. CDR3 protein: CAWGIGQAYEQYF. CDR3 nucleotide sequence: TGTGCCTGGGGCATCGGACAGGCCTACGAGCAGTACTTC.

The chain uses TRBV10-2 and TRBJ2-3, with D unclear. V was cut by 3 bases and J by 8 bases, with 9 bases left in between. Germline V lookup: CDR1 WSHSY, CDR2 SAAADI. This CDR3 region has 12 residues. The CDR3 nucleotides read TGCGCCAGCAGTGACGCGAGAAGTACGCAGTATTTT. Protein product: CASSDARSTQYF.

The rearrangement links TRBV28 to TRBJ2-2; possibly TRBD2 for D (5 bases). The CDR3 is 15 amino acids. CDR1 and CDR2 from the germline V gene are MDHEN and SYDVKM. Trimming removed 8 bases at V and 0 bases at J, with 13 bases between. The CDR3 region is CASLGGSANTGELFF. The CDR3 bases are TGTGCCAGCCTTGGAGGCTCCGCGAACACCGGGGAGCTGTTTTTT.

This clone has a single count. V gene TRBV19 combines with J gene TRBJ1-5; 7 nucleotides match TRBD1. V lost 4 bases to trimming and J lost 7 bases; unmatched junction nucleotides: 10. The CDR3 runs 15 residues. Germline CDR1 reads LNHDA; CDR2 reads SQIVND (reference sequence). In DNA form, the CDR3 reads TGTGCCAGTAGTAGAGGGGGCGCGGGAGGACAGCCCCAGCATTTT. Its protein product is CASSRGGAGGQPQHF.

The table lists this clone with a count of one. The chain joins TRBV5-4 to TRBJ1-1; the D gene is possibly TRBD1 (6 bases). V was pared by 2 bases and J by 2 bases, with 10 bases between. The CDR3 has 14 residues. Germline loops: CDR1 SGHNT, CDR2 YYREEE (reference sequence). The CDR3 reads CASSFAGVNTEAFF. As DNA, the CDR3 is TGTGCCAGCAGCTTCGCAGGGGTCAACACTGAAGCTTTCTTT.

This chain joins TRBV2 and TRBJ2-7, with D possibly TRBD2 on 5 matching bases. Trimming took 7 bases from V and 0 from J, leaving 10 bases between them. Germline assignment: CDR1 SNHLY and CDR2 FYNNEI. This CDR3 spans 13 amino acids. The CDR3 spells CASKSDSSYEQYF. The CDR3 DNA is TGTGCCAGCAAGTCGGACTCCTCCTACGAGCAGTACTTC.

The V gene is TRBV19, the J gene TRBJ2-3; 12 nucleotides align to TRBD1. This CDR3 is 15 amino acids long. With V trimmed by 5 bases and J by 6 bases, 6 bases remained unmatched. Looked up from germline, CDR1 is LNHDA and CDR2 is SQIVND (reference sequence). The CDR3 loop is CASSLGTGGSDTQYF. CDR3 nucleotide sequence: TGTGCCAGTAGTCTCGGGACAGGGGGCTCCGATACGCAGTATTTT. Based on the CDR3 plus reference TRBV19 and TRBJ2-3, the full variable domain is DGGITQSPKYLFRKEGQNVTLSCEQNLNHDAMYWYRQDPGQGLRLIYYSQIVNDFQKGDIAEGYSVSREKKESFPLTVTSAQKNPTAFYLCASSLGTGGSDTQYFGPGTRLTVL.

The J gene is TRBJ2-6, the V gene TRBV2; 12 bases align to TRBD2. Germline V gene lookup returns CDR1 SNHLY and CDR2 FYNNEI. J gave up 2 bases and V 5 bases, and 4 bases lay outside the gene matches. This CDR3 has 17 residues. Here the CDR3 DNA reads TGTGCCAGCAGTAGACTAGCGGGAGCGGCTGGGGCCAACGTCCTGACTTTC. It specifies CASSRLAGAAGANVLTF.

The chain has TRBV10-3 and TRBJ2-7, with 9 bases matching TRBD1. This CDR3 contains 14 residues. Germline V gene sequence: CDR1 ENHRY, CDR2 SYGVKD. J gave up 6 bases and V 6 bases, and 9 bases lay outside the gene matches. The DNA of the CDR3 is TGTGCCATCAGGCCGGGACAGGGCGAGTCCGAGCAGTACTTC. This translates into CAIRPGQGESEQYF.

The chain recombines TRBV10-2 with TRBJ2-1; TRBD2 aligns across 14 bases. The CDR3 runs to 16 residues. Trimming cost V 7 bases and J 6 bases; bases outside gene matches: 8. Germline CDR1 WSHSY, CDR2 SAAADI. The CDR3 DNA follows: TGCGCCAGCACCGACCCGGGACTAGCGGGAGTCAATGAGCAGTTCTTC. Translation: CASTDPGLAGVNEQFF.

Here the CDR3 reads CASTFSRDRGFTEAFF. The DNA of the CDR3 is TGTGCCAGCACTTTTTCCCGGGACAGGGGTTTCACTGAAGCTTTCTTT. The V gene is TRBV5-7, the J gene TRBJ1-1, with 10 positions matching TRBD1. TRBV5-7 is assigned to the ORF class and has an uncertain function. The CDR3 totals 16 residues. V lost 6 bases and J lost 4; bases outside the gene matches: 12.

The chain recombines TRBV10-2 with TRBJ1-5; D is unclear. From germline, CDR1 is WSHSY and CDR2 SAAADI. This CDR3 has 15 amino acids. Trimming took 0 bases from V and 0 from J, leaving 6 bases between them. The CDR3 is CASSESAHSNQPQHF. The DNA of the CDR3 is TGCGCCAGCAGTGAGTCGGCCCATAGCAATCAGCCCCAGCATTTT.

The V gene is TRBV6-6, the J gene TRBJ1-1; D ambiguous. This CDR3 is built from 14 residues. Trimming removed 0 bases from V and 6 bases from J, with 11 bases in between. Germline CDR1 MNHNY, CDR2 SVGAGI (reference sequence). The CDR3 sequence is CASSYSGGRPEAFF. CDR3 nucleotide sequence: TGTGCCAGCAGTTACTCAGGAGGGAGGCCTGAAGCTTTCTTT.

V gene TRBV20-1 combines with J gene TRBJ1-1; D is unresolved. Germline V gives CDR1 DFQATT, CDR2 SNEGSKA (reference sequence). This CDR3 is 11 amino acids long. V lost 5 bases and J 0 bases, leaving 4 bases between the germline ends. DNA for the CDR3: TGCAGTGCTCACTTGAACACTGAAGCTTTCTTT. Its translation: CSAHLNTEAFF.

This clone was recorded only once. The chain links TRBV6-5 to TRBJ2-2, with TRBD1 matching over 8 bases. With V trimmed by 6 bases and J by 9 bases, 6 bases remained unmatched. CDR1 and CDR2 from the germline V gene are MNHEY and SVGAGI. The length of the CDR3 is 13 residues. For the CDR3, the DNA is TGTGCCAGCAGCGAACAGGGGGGATGGGAGCTGTTTTTT. It codes for CASSEQGGWELFF.

This chain connects TRBV10-2 to TRBJ2-1; 8 bases match TRBD2. Germline CDR1 reads WSHSY; CDR2 reads SAAADI. The length of the CDR3 is 15 residues. After removal of 6 bases from V and 2 bases from J, the junction contained 6 bases not matched to a gene. Here the CDR3 reads CASRVAGSTYNEQFF. In DNA form, the CDR3 reads TGCGCCAGCAGGGTAGCGGGGTCGACCTACAATGAGCAGTTCTTC.

The chain joins TRBV6-5 to TRBJ2-2, with 7 bases lining up with TRBD2. V lost 6 bases, J lost 9 bases, and 4 bases stayed unmatched. The CDR3 has 12 residues. Germline CDR1 MNHEY, CDR2 SVGAGI. CDR3 residues: CASSWGGRELFF. The CDR3 nucleotides read TGTGCCAGCAGCTGGGGGGGGAGGGAGCTGTTTTTT.

The chain combines TRBV19 with TRBJ2-2, with D maybe TRBD1 (5 bases). The CDR3 has 16 residues. V was trimmed by 4 bases and J by 0 bases, leaving 12 bases between them. The V gene's germline CDR1 is LNHDA and CDR2 SQIVND (reference sequence). In nucleotides, the CDR3 is TGTGCCAGTAGTAGAGGCGGCAGGGCGAACACCGGGGAGCTGTTTTTT. This gives the protein CASSRGGRANTGELFF.

V and J are TRBV7-8 and TRBJ1-1, with 7 bases identical to TRBD1. The CDR3 is made up of 15 amino acids. With V trimmed by 5 bases and J by 4 bases, 10 bases remained unmatched. Germline V gene data show CDR1 as SGHVS and CDR2 as FQNEAQ. The CDR3 region has the DNA TGTGCCAGCAGCCCCAACCTTAGACAGGGCACTGAAGCTTTCTTT. As protein: CASSPNLRQGTEAFF.

The chain couples TRBV4-1 to TRBJ1-5; 7 bases fit TRBD1. The CDR3 covers 18 residues. With V trimmed by 1 base and J by 0 bases, 9 bases remained unmatched. Germline V gene lookup returns CDR1 MGHRA and CDR2 YSYEKL. CDR3 residues: CASSQGQGTTSSNQPQHF. The CDR3 nucleotides read TGCGCCAGCAGCCAAGGACAGGGTACCACCTCTAGCAATCAGCCCCAGCATTTT.

This rearrangement joins TRBV5-1 to TRBJ1-3; D gene ambiguous. Trimming removed 1 base from V and 0 bases from J, with 14 bases in between. Per germline, CDR1 SGHRS and CDR2 YFSETQ. The CDR3 is 17 amino acids. This CDR3 is CASSLRAGKNSGNTIYF. DNA of the CDR3: TGCGCCAGCAGCTTGCGGGCGGGCAAAAACTCTGGAAACACCATATATTTT.

The chain joins TRBV6-6 to TRBJ1-1; D not certain. The germline V gene encodes CDR1 MNHNY and CDR2 SVGAGI (reference sequence). Trimming cost V 6 bases and J 10 bases, with 9 bases left between them. The CDR3 totals 10 residues. Here the CDR3 DNA reads TGTGCCAGCAGCCCCACCGGAGCTTTCTTT. Translation: CASSPTGAFF.